Detailed here is one T cell receptor beta chain. The data were produced by immunoSEQ multiplex PCR, yet TCRdb's version contains in-frame clones alone and is incomplete. The sample consists of about 180,000 clones, about 84% of them appearing once. The entry originates in a study of blood T cell repertoires in COVID-19. This TCR was recovered from a human donor in a cohort sampled during active COVID-19. The specimen was peripheral blood.

CDR3 in amino acids: CASSLEGATEAFF. The CDR3 bases are TGTGCCAGCAGCTTAGAAGGGGCCACTGAAGCTTTCTTT. The rearrangement joins TRBV11-3 to TRBJ1-1; TRBD1 is a possible D gene (5 bases). From germline, CDR1 is SGHNT and CDR2 YENEEA. V lost 0 bases and J lost 4, with 6 bases in between. This CDR3 has 13 amino acids.